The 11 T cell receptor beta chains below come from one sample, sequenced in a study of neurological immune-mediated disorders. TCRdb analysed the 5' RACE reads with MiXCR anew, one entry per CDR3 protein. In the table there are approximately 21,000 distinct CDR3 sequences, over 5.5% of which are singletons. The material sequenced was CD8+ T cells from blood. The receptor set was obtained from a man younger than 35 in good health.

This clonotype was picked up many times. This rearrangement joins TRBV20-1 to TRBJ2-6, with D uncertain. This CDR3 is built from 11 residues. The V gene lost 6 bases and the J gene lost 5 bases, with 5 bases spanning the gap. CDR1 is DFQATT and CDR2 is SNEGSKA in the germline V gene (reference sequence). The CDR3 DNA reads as TGCAGTGCCTTCCGGGCCAACGTCCTGACTTTC. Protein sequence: CSAFRANVLTF.

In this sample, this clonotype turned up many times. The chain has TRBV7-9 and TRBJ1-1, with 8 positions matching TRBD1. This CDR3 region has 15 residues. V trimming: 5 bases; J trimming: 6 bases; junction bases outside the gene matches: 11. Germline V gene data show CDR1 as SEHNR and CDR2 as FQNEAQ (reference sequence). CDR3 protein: CASSPRGTGLSEAFF. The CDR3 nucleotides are TGTGCCAGCAGCCCCCGGGGGACAGGTCTCTCTGAAGCTTTCTTT.

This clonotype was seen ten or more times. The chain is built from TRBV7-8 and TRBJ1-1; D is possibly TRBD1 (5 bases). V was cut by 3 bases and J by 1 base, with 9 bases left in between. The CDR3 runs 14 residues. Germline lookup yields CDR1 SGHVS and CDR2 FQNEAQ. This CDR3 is CASSLYRRNTEAFF. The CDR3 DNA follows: TGTGCCAGCAGCTTGTACAGGAGGAACACTGAAGCTTTCTTT. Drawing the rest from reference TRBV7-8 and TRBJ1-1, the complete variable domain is GAGVSQSPRYKVAKRGQDVALRCDPISGHVSLFWYQQALGQGPEFLTYFQNEAQLDKSGLPSDRFFAERPEGSVSTLKIQRTQQEDSAVYLCASSLYRRNTEAFFGQGTRLTVV.

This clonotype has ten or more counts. The CDR3 is CSVQQGAYTEAFF. CDR3 bases: TGCAGCGTCCAGCAGGGGGCCTACACTGAAGCTTTCTTT. This chain links TRBV29-1 with TRBJ1-1, with 8 positions matching TRBD1. Trimming cost V 6 bases and J 3 bases; bases outside gene matches: 6. This CDR3 has 13 amino acids. Germline loops: CDR1 SQVTM, CDR2 ANQGSEA.

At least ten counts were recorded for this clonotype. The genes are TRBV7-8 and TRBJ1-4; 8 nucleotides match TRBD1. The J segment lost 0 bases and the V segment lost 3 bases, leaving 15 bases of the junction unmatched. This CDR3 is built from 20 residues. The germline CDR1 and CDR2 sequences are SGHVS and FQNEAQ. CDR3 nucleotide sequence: TGTGCCAGCAGCTTTAGGGACAGGCGTCGAATCTTGGCAACTAATGAAAAACTGTTTTTT. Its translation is CASSFRDRRRILATNEKLFF.

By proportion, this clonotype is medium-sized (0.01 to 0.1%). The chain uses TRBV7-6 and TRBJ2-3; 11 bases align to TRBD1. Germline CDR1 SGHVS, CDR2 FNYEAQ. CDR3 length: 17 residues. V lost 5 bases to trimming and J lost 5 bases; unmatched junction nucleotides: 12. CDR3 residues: CASSQETDRGRLDTQYF. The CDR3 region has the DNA TGTGCCAGCAGCCAAGAAACGGACAGGGGGCGCTTAGATACGCAGTATTTT. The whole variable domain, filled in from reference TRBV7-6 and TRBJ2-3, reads GAGVSQSPRYKVTKRGQDVALRCDPISGHVSLYWYRQALGQGPEFLTYFNYEAQQDKSGLPNDRFSAERPEGSISTLTIQRTEQRDSAMYRCASSQETDRGRLDTQYFGPGTRLTVL.

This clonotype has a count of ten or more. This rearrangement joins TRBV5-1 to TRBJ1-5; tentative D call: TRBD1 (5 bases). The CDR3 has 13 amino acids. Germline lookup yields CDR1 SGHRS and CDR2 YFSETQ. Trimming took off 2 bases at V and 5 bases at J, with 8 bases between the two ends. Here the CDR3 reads CASSFEGYQPQHF. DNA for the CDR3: TGCGCCAGCAGCTTCGAGGGGTATCAGCCCCAGCATTTT. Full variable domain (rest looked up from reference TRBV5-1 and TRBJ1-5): KAGVTQTPRYLIKTRGQQVTLSCSPISGHRSVSWYQQTPGQGLQFLFEYFSETQRNKGNFPGRFSGRQFSNSRSEMNVSTLELGDSALYLCASSFEGYQPQHFGDGTRLSIL.

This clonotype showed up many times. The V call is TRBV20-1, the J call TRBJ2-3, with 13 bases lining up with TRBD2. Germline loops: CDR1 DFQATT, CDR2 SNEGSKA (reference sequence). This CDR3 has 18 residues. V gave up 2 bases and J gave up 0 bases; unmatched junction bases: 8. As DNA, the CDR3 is TGCAGTGCTAGACCTAGACTAGCGGGGGGATATAGCACAGATACGCAGTATTTT. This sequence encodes CSARPRLAGGYSTDTQYF.

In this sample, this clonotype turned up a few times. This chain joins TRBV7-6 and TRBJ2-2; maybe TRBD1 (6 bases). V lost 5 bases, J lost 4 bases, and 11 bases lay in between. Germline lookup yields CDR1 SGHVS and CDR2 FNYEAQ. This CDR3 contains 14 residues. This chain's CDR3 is CASSRDTLTGELFF. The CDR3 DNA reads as TGTGCCAGCAGCCGGGACACCCTCACCGGGGAGCTGTTTTTT.

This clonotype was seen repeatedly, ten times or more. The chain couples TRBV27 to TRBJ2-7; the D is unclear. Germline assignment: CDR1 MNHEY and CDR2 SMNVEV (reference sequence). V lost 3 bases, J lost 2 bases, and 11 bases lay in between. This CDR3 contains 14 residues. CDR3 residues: CASSLYGPTYEQYF. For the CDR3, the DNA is TGTGCCAGCAGTTTGTATGGCCCCACCTACGAGCAGTACTTC.

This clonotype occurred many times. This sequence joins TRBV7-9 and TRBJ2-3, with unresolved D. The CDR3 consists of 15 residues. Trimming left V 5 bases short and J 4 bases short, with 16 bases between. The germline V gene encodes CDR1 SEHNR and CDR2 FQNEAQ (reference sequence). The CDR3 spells CASSTDTSGADTQYF. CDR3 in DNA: TGTGCCAGCAGCACCGACACCTCGGGCGCAGATACGCAGTATTTT.